This T cell receptor (beta chain) comes out of a study of CD8+ T cells in alopecia areata. About the research overall: Treated patients took oral tofacitinib at 5 to 10 mg twice daily. Once tofacitinib had been taken for 6 to 18 months, 6 months off drug followed. Study conclusions and caveats: Sequencing of scalp tissue also captures the resident alphabeta T cells of normal skin. Unlike in mice, where it was clearer, TCR sharing across patients was less clear, possibly HLA-related.

This clone was counted only a few times. The antigen is undetermined. Punch biopsies of lesional scalp, plus peripheral blood, were taken from alopecia areata patients. Reverse transcription of extracted RNA yielded cDNA, which provided the sequencing template. The assay was immunoSEQ multiplex PCR, and TCRdb's table has in-frame clones only and misses some. The sample consists of more than 11,000 clones, 55% to 60% of them appearing once. Germline V gene sequence: CDR1 LNHNV, CDR2 YYDKDF (reference sequence). With 0 bases removed from V and 0 bases from J, the gap between germline ends came to 12 bases. This CDR3 contains 18 residues.

The sequenced sample was skin, obtained at week 0. The receptor's source is a human donor with alopecia areata. The chain is built from TRBV15 and TRBJ2-6, with D perhaps matching TRBD1 (5 bases). CDR3 coding DNA: TGTGCCACCAGCAGAGAGGCAGGGTCGGCCTCTGGGGCCAACGTCCTGACTTTC. Encoded protein: CATSREAGSASGANVLTF.